The next 11 T cell receptor beta chains were all read from a single sample in a study of cytomegalovirus exposure and HLA in healthy donors. The PCR used 60 Vbeta and 13 Jbeta primers. Libraries were prepared by immunoSEQ multiplex PCR; TCRdb keeps only in-frame clonotypes and omits some of them. The sample lists around 67,000 clones; around 67% were seen once. Sequencing input: PBMCs. The receptors were sampled from a woman younger than 45 in good health and CMV-seronegative.

The rearrangement joins TRBV5-1 to TRBJ2-1; D is ambiguous. V shed 1 base and J shed 5 bases, with 10 bases lying between them. Germline assignment: CDR1 SGHRS and CDR2 YFSETQ. The CDR3 consists of 14 residues. CDR3 region: CASSLRRIDNEQFF. CDR3 DNA: TGCGCCAGCAGCTTGCGCAGGATAGACAATGAGCAGTTCTTC.

The gene calls are TRBV9 and TRBJ2-1, with 9 bases aligning to TRBD2. J gave up 5 bases and V 4 bases, and 4 bases lay outside the gene matches. Looked up from germline, CDR1 is SGDLS and CDR2 is YYNGEE. The CDR3 length is 14 residues. CDR3 amino acids: CASSRGLANNEQFF. The CDR3 DNA is TGTGCCAGCAGCCGGGGACTAGCCAACAATGAGCAGTTCTTC.

V usage is TRBV27 and J usage is TRBJ1-4; D is undetermined. The CDR3 runs 14 residues. V lost 4 bases and J 4 bases, leaving 10 bases between the germline ends. CDR1 is MNHEY and CDR2 is SMNVEV in the germline V gene (reference sequence). CDR3 nucleotide sequence: TGTGCCAGCAGTTCGGGAGCCTATAATGAAAAACTGTTTTTT. Translated: CASSSGAYNEKLFF.

The chain uses TRBV7-6 and TRBJ1-1, with TRBD1 as a possible D gene (5 bases). With 5 bases removed from V and 1 base from J, the gap between germline ends came to 8 bases. The length of the CDR3 is 13 residues. Germline CDR1 reads SGHVS; CDR2 reads FNYEAQ. The CDR3 nucleotides are TGTGCCAGCAGCCATGACAGGAACACTGAAGCTTTCTTT. Encoded protein: CASSHDRNTEAFF.

The chain recombines TRBV11-2 with TRBJ2-5; the match to TRBD1 covers 7 bases. The CDR3 is 14 residues long. The V segment lost 7 bases and the J segment 2 bases; nucleotides outside the gene matches: 7. Germline CDR1 SGHAT, CDR2 FQNNGV. Written as DNA, the CDR3 is TGTGCCAGCACCCAAGGGGGCAGTCAAGAGACCCAGTACTTC. Amino acid sequence: CASTQGGSQETQYF.

V usage is TRBV19 and J usage is TRBJ2-5; the match to TRBD1 covers 9 bases. The CDR3 runs 16 residues. Germline assignment: CDR1 LNHDA and CDR2 SQIVND (reference sequence). V shed 1 base, J shed 6 bases, and the junction held 9 bases outside the gene matches. CDR3 nucleotide sequence: TGTGCCAGTAGTATAGGAAGGGGACAGGGACGGAAGACCCAGTACTTC. Protein sequence: CASSIGRGQGRKTQYF.

This rearrangement joins TRBV5-3 to TRBJ2-7; D is perhaps TRBD1 (5 bases). TRBV5-3 is recorded as an ORF, its role being uncertain. This CDR3 has 16 amino acids. With 2 bases removed from V and 2 bases from J, the gap between germline ends came to 17 bases. The CDR3, as DNA: TGTGCCAGAAGCTTAACTTCCAGGGCCCTTACCTACGAGCAGTACTTC. Translated: CARSLTSRALTYEQYF.

The chain carries TRBV14 and TRBJ2-3, with 7 positions matching TRBD1. The junction had 5 bases not matched to a gene; V was cut back by 4 bases and J by 4 bases. Germline values: CDR1 SGHDN, CDR2 FVKESK. This CDR3 is 14 amino acids long. CDR3 nucleotide sequence: TGTGCCAGCAGCCTCCGACAGGGAGCAGATACGCAGTATTTT. Its translation is CASSLRQGADTQYF.

The chain couples TRBV7-9 to TRBJ1-6; D may be TRBD1 (6 bases). The CDR3 is 13 residues long. Germline-derived CDR1 and CDR2 are SEHNR and FQNEAQ (reference sequence). Trimming pared 8 bases from V and 7 bases from J, leaving 12 bases between. The CDR3 region has the DNA TGTGCCAGCTCCACAGGGAACAATTCACCCCTCCACTTT. Translating it yields CASSTGNNSPLHF. Together with reference TRBV7-9 and TRBJ1-6, the CDR3 gives the full variable domain: DTGVSQNPRHKITKRGQNVTFRCDPISEHNRLYWYRQTLGQGPEFLTYFQNEAQLEKSRLLSDRFSAERPKGSFSTLEIQRTEQGDSAMYLCASSTGNNSPLHFGNGTRLTVT.

The J gene is TRBJ2-5, the V gene TRBV6-7; 7 bases agree with TRBD2. TRBV6-7 falls under the ORF class, with uncertain function. Trimming took 0 bases from V and 5 from J; bases not matched to a gene: 0. This CDR3 spans 13 amino acids. This CDR3 is CASSYSGGETQYF. CDR3 coding DNA: TGTGCCAGCAGTTACTCGGGAGGGGAGACCCAGTACTTC.

The gene calls are TRBV18 and TRBJ2-3; 8 nucleotides match TRBD1. Losses at the gene ends were 3 bases for V and 4 bases for J; bases not matched to a gene: 6. Germline V gives CDR1 KGHSH, CDR2 LQKENI. The CDR3 has 15 residues. The CDR3 spells CASSPLTGVADTQYF. CDR3 DNA: TGTGCCAGCTCACCCTTGACAGGGGTGGCAGATACGCAGTATTTT.